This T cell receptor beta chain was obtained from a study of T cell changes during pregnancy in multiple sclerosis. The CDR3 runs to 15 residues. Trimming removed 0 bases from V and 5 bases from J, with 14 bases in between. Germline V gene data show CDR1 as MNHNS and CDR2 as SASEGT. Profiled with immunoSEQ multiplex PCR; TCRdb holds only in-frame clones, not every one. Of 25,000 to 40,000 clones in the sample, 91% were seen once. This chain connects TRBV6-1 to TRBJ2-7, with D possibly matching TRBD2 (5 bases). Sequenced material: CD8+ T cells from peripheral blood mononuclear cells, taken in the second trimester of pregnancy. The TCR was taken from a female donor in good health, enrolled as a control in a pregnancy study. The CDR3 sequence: CASSEARLAGDEQYF. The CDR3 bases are TGTGCCAGCAGTGAAGCGCGGCTAGCCGGGGACGAGCAGTACTTC.